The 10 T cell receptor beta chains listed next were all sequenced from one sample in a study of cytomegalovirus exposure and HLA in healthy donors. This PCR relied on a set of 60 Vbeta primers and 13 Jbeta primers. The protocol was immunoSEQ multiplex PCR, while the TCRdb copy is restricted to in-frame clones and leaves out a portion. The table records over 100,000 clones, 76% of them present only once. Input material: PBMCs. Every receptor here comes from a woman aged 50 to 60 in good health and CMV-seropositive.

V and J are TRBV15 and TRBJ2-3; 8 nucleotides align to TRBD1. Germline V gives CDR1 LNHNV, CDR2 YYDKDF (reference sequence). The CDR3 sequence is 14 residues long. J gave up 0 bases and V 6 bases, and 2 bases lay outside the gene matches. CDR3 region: CATSTGGSTDTQYF. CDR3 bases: TGTGCCACCAGTACAGGGGGAAGCACAGATACGCAGTATTTT. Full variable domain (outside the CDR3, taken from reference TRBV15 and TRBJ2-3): DAMVIQNPRYQVTQFGKPVTLSCSQTLNHNVMYWYQQKSSQAPKLLFHYYDKDFNNEADTPDNFQSRRPNTSFCFLDIRSPGLGDTAMYLCATSTGGSTDTQYFGPGTRLTVL.

CDR3: CAPLSGSGRANEQFF. CDR3 DNA sequence: TGTGCCCCCTTGTCGGGTAGCGGGAGAGCGAATGAGCAGTTCTTC. The rearrangement joins TRBV27 to TRBJ2-1; 9 nucleotides align to TRBD2. Germline CDR1 is MNHEY and CDR2 is SMNVEV (reference sequence). The CDR3 totals 15 residues. V was clipped by 11 bases and J by 7 bases; unmatched bases: 15.

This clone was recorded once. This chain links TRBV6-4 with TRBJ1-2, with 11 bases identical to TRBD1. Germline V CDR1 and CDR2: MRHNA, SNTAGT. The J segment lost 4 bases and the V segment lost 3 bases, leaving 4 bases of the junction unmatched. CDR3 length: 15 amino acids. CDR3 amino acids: CASSESGQGGYGYTF. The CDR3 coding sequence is TGTGCCAGCAGTGAATCGGGACAGGGGGGCTATGGCTACACCTTC.

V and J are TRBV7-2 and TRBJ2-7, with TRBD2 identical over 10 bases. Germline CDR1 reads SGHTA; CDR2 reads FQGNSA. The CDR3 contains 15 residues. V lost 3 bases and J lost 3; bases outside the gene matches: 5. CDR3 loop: CASSFEREGRYEQYF. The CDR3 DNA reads TGTGCCAGCAGCTTCGAGCGGGAGGGCCGCTACGAGCAGTACTTC.

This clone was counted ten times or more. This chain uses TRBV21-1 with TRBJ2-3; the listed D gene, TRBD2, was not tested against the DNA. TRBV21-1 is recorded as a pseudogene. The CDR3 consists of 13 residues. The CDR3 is CASSTPGEDTQYF. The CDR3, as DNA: TGTGCCAGCAGCACCCCCGGGGAGGATACGCAGTATTTT.

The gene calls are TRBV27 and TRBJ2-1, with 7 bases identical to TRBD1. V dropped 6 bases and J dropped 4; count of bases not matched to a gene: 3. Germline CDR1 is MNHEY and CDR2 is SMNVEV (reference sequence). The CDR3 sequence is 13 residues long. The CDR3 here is CASRKGQYNEQFF. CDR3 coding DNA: TGTGCCAGCAGGAAGGGACAGTACAATGAGCAGTTCTTC.

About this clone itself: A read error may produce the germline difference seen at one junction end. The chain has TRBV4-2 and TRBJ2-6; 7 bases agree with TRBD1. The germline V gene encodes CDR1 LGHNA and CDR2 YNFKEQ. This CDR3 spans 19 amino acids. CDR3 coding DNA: TGTGCCAGCAGCCAAGGAAAGGGGGCTTTGCTCTCTGGGGCCAACGGCCTGACTTTC. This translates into CASSQGKGALLSGANGLTF.

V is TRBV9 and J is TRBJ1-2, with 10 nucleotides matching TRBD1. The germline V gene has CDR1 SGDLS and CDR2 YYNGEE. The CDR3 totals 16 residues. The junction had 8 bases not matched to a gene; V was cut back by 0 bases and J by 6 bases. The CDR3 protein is CASSVAGRQGADGYTF. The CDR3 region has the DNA TGTGCCAGCAGCGTAGCTGGGAGACAGGGGGCAGATGGCTACACCTTC.

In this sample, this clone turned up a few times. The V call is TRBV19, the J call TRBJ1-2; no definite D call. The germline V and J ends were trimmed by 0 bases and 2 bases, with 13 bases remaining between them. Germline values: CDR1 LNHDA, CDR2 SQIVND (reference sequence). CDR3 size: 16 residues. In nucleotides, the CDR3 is TGTGCCAGTAGTATAGACGGGATGGTAGGGAACTATGGCTACACCTTC. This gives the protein CASSIDGMVGNYGYTF. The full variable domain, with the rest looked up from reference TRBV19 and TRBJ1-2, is DGGITQSPKYLFRKEGQNVTLSCEQNLNHDAMYWYRQDPGQGLRLIYYSQIVNDFQKGDIAEGYSVSREKKESFPLTVTSAQKNPTAFYLCASSIDGMVGNYGYTFGSGTRLTVV.

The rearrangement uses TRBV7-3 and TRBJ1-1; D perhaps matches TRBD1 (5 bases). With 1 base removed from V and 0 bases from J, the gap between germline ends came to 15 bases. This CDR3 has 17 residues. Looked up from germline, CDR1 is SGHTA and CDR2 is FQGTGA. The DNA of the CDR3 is TGTGCCAGCAGCTTAATCCCGCGGGGCAGAATGAACACTGAAGCTTTCTTT. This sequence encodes CASSLIPRGRMNTEAFF.